The rows below give T cell receptor beta chains drawn from one sample of a study of CD8 T cells in ankylosing spondylitis. TCRdb reprocessed the 5' RACE reads via MiXCR and lists one record per CDR3 protein. The sample consists of about 360,000 distinct CDR3 sequences, 20% to 25% of them appearing once. Sequencing was done on a sample of blood, either unsorted or a sorted T cell fraction (not recorded which). Source of these receptors: a male donor with ankylosing spondylitis or in good health (not recorded which). Each CDR3 is given with its conserved first and last residue. A D gene is named only where the DNA matches it firmly. A clone size is listed for some rows: how often the clone was seen (once, few, many), or a class if it is expanded.

j_gene,v_gene,d_gene,abundance,CDR3aa,CDR3nt
TRBJ2-5,TRBV6-5,NA,NA,CASSSRANPLETQYF,TGTGCCAGCAGTTCCCGAGCCAATCCGCTGGAGACCCAGTACTTC
TRBJ2-3,TRBV20-1,NA,NA,CSARDDQGNVRTDTQYF,TGCAGTGCTAGAGATGACCAGGGGAATGTGAGGACAGATACGCAGTATTTT
TRBJ2-7,TRBV27,NA,few,CASRSPYEQYF,TGTGCCAGCAGATCCCCCTACGAGCAGTACTTC
TRBJ2-7,TRBV27,TRBD1,NA,CASSPDRGLSYEQYF,TGTGCCAGCAGCCCGGACAGGGGGCTATCCTACGAGCAGTACTTC
TRBJ1-5,TRBV28,NA,NA,CASSHRPGSQPQHF,TGTGCCAGCAGTCACCGCCCAGGGAGCCAGCCCCAGCATTTT
TRBJ2-3,TRBV12-3/TRBV12-4,TRBD2,NA,CASSQGLDNPDTQYF,TGTGCCAGCAGTCAGGGACTAGACAACCCAGATACGCAGTATTTT
TRBJ1-1,TRBV7-9,TRBD1,NA,CASSAIQGSTEAFF,TGTGCCAGCAGCGCTATACAGGGGAGCACTGAAGCTTTCTTT
TRBJ2-5,TRBV4-2,TRBD2,NA,CASSQATSGGPGKYF,TGTGCCAGCAGCCAAGCGACTAGCGGGGGCCCCGGGAAGTACTTC
TRBJ2-1,TRBV2,TRBD1,NA,CASTPSRGPAYNEQFF,TGTGCCAGCACTCCCAGTAGGGGGCCCGCCTACAATGAGCAGTTCTTC
TRBJ2-3,TRBV29-1,TRBD2,NA,CSVDSGVTDTQYF,TGCAGCGTTGATAGCGGGGTGACAGATACGCAGTATTTT
TRBJ2-7,TRBV7-9,NA,few,CASSPPSQNYEQYF,TGTGCCAGCAGCCCTCCTAGCCAGAACTACGAGCAGTACTTC
TRBJ2-1,TRBV27,NA,NA,CASSFSAYNEQFF,TGTGCCAGCAGTTTCAGCGCTTACAATGAGCAGTTCTTC
TRBJ2-7,TRBV4-2,TRBD2,NA,CASSQESSGGTHSYEQYF,TGTGCCAGCAGCCAAGAGTCTAGCGGGGGCACTCACTCCTACGAGCAGTACTTC
TRBJ2-7,TRBV29-1,TRBD1,NA,CSARQGPNSYEQYF,TGCAGCGCCCGACAGGGGCCAAACTCCTACGAGCAGTACTTC
TRBJ1-5,TRBV12-3/TRBV12-4,TRBD1,few,CASSTGVYNQPQHF,TGTGCCAGCAGCACAGGGGTTTACAATCAGCCCCAGCATTTT
TRBJ2-5,TRBV7-9,TRBD2,NA,CASRRLAGGQETQYF,TGTGCCAGCAGGCGACTAGCGGGGGGACAAGAGACCCAGTACTTC
TRBJ2-5,TRBV18,NA,NA,CASRTDSQETQYF,TGTGCCAGCCGCACGGACAGTCAAGAGACCCAGTACTTC
TRBJ2-5,TRBV6-1,TRBD1,NA,CASSARDRALGWETQYF,TGTGCCAGCAGTGCCCGGGACAGGGCCCTTGGATGGGAGACCCAGTACTTC
TRBJ2-1,TRBV7-9,TRBD2,NA,CASSLASAGGPGEQFF,TGTGCCAGCAGCTTAGCGTCGGCGGGGGGGCCAGGTGAGCAGTTCTTC
TRBJ2-2,TRBV6-1,NA,few,CATNRASNTGELFF,TGTGCCACCAACCGGGCCTCGAACACCGGGGAGCTGTTTTTT